A single sample gave rise to the 16 T cell receptor beta chains below, sequenced in a study of regulatory T cells in long-lasting Graves disease. Sequencing libraries for TCR beta were prepared with iRepertoire HTBI primers and Arm-PCR of CDR3 regions. A single record per CDR3 protein comes from TCRdb applying MiXCR to the multiplex PCR reads. The table has hundreds of thousands of distinct CDR3 sequences, around 12% seen once. The time point is: newly diagnosed GD, antithyroid drugs for less than 3 months. The TCR library was made from RNA extracted from PBMCs. The same sample was also used in a study of T cells in Graves' hyperthyroidism and ophthalmopathy.

The specimen comprised peripheral blood mononuclear cells (PBMCs), sampled at new diagnosis, from a patient treated with antithyroid drugs. The receptors originated from a woman aged 30 to 39 with Graves disease.

At least ten counts were recorded for this clonotype. This rearrangement joins TRBV7-2 to TRBJ2-5, with 7 positions matching TRBD1. Germline V CDR1 and CDR2: SGHTA, FQGNSA. V lost 3 bases, J lost 0 bases, and 10 bases stayed unmatched. The CDR3 contains 17 residues. The CDR3 sequence: CASSFEGALGYQETQYF. The CDR3 DNA reads as TGTGCCAGCAGCTTCGAGGGGGCGTTGGGGTACCAAGAGACCCAGTACTTC.

The chain employs TRBV20-1 and TRBJ1-2; D may be TRBD1 (5 bases). Trimming pared 5 bases from V and 4 bases from J, leaving 17 bases between. Germline V lookup: CDR1 DFQATT, CDR2 SNEGSKA (reference sequence). The CDR3 is made up of 14 amino acids. The CDR3 DNA follows: TGCAGTGCTGTCAAAAGGGGAGTTGGCTATGGCTACACCTTC. Protein sequence: CSAVKRGVGYGYTF.

In regard to this clonotype: A read error may explain this, as a much larger clone is one base away. This sequence joins TRBV30 and TRBJ1-6; D is uncertain. With 5 bases removed from V and 3 bases from J, the gap between germline ends came to 8 bases. CDR3 length: 13 residues. Germline loops: CDR1 GTSNPN, CDR2 SVGIG (reference sequence). CDR3 sequence: CAWALLYNSPLHF. The CDR3, as DNA: TGTGCCTGGGCACTGCTCTATAATTCACCCCTCCACTTT.

This clonotype was counted at least ten times. The chain employs TRBV28 and TRBJ2-1; 7 bases fit TRBD1. CDR3 length: 14 amino acids. Germline V gene sequence: CDR1 MDHEN, CDR2 SYDVKM. The V and J ends lost 6 bases and 5 bases, in that order; junction bases with no gene match: 7. In nucleotides, the CDR3 is TGTGCCAGCAGCCCGGACAGGAAGAACAATGAGCAGTTCTTC. Translating gives CASSPDRKNNEQFF. The full variable domain, completed using reference TRBV28 and TRBJ2-1, is DVKVTQSSRYLVKRTGEKVFLECVQDMDHENMFWYRQDPGLGLRLIYFSYDVKMKEKGDIPEGYSVSREKKERFSLILESASTNQTSMYLCASSPDRKNNEQFFGPGTRLTVL.

This chain connects TRBV5-1 to TRBJ2-3, with 8 bases fitting TRBD2. The trim removed 0 bases at V and 4 bases at J, leaving 10 bases unmatched. Germline assignment: CDR1 SGHRS and CDR2 YFSETQ. The CDR3 is 17 amino acids. The CDR3 loop is CASSLEGAPGLADTQYF. The CDR3 DNA reads as TGCGCCAGCAGCTTGGAGGGCGCGCCGGGACTAGCAGATACGCAGTATTTT.

This chain joins TRBV5-1 and TRBJ2-5; D is perhaps TRBD1 (6 bases). Trimming took 0 bases from V and 2 from J, leaving 14 bases between them. Germline lookup yields CDR1 SGHRS and CDR2 YFSETQ. This CDR3 is 16 amino acids long. CDR3 nucleotide sequence: TGCGCCAGCAGCTTGGGACTACAGGGTGGGCAAGAGACCCAGTACTTC. Its protein is CASSLGLQGGQETQYF.

The table lists this clonotype with many counts. The CDR3 reads CSARRGARYEQYF. The CDR3 region has the DNA TGCAGTGCTAGGAGGGGAGCTCGATACGAGCAGTACTTC. The rearrangement joins TRBV20-1 to TRBJ2-7; D possibly uses TRBD1 or TRBD2 (5 bases each). Trimming removed 3 bases at V and 4 bases at J, with 13 bases between. This CDR3 has 13 residues. Looked up from germline, CDR1 is DFQATT and CDR2 is SNEGSKA (reference sequence).

This clonotype has just a few counts. The rearrangement uses TRBV20-1 and TRBJ2-5; weak D call: TRBD2 (6 bases). Germline lookup yields CDR1 DFQATT and CDR2 SNEGSKA (reference sequence). Trimming left V 3 bases short and J 5 bases short, with 19 bases between. The CDR3 is made up of 15 amino acids. The CDR3 DNA reads as TGCAGTGCTAGGGTCTACGGGGGAGACGGGGAGACCCAGTACTTC. This encodes CSARVYGGDGETQYF.

This clonotype has only a few counts. The rearrangement joins TRBV7-9 to TRBJ1-5; 7 bases map to TRBD1. CDR1 is SEHNR, CDR2 FQNEAQ, per germline (reference sequence). Germline trimming cut 5 bases from V and 0 bases from J; bases unmatched to any gene: 10. The CDR3 contains 17 residues. The CDR3, as DNA: TGTGCCAGCAGCGACTGGAGGGACAGTTATAGCAATCAGCCCCAGCATTTT. Translating it yields CASSDWRDSYSNQPQHF. Looking up the rest from reference TRBV7-9 and TRBJ1-5 gives the full variable domain: DTGVSQNPRHKITKRGQNVTFRCDPISEHNRLYWYRQTLGQGPEFLTYFQNEAQLEKSRLLSDRFSAERPKGSFSTLEIQRTEQGDSAMYLCASSDWRDSYSNQPQHFGDGTRLSIL.

This clonotype was seen more than once but under ten times. The genes are TRBV6-2 or TRBV6-3 and TRBJ1-4; TRBD1 aligns across 12 bases. J was trimmed by 7 bases and V by 5 bases; bases with no gene match: 8. The germline V gene has CDR1 MNHEY and CDR2 SVGEGT. The CDR3 loop spans 16 amino acids. CDR3 region: CASSAPGQGASEKLFF. DNA of the CDR3: TGTGCCAGCAGTGCTCCGGGACAGGGGGCTAGTGAAAAACTGTTTTTT.

This clonotype has a count of ten or more. The chain recombines TRBV28 with TRBJ1-2; 7 positions agree with TRBD1. Germline V gives CDR1 MDHEN, CDR2 SYDVKM. V lost 5 bases, J lost 7 bases, and 10 bases stayed unmatched. The CDR3 has 14 residues. The chain's CDR3 is CASSDREVWGGYTF. The CDR3 DNA sequence: TGTGCCAGCAGTGACAGGGAAGTCTGGGGTGGCTACACCTTC.

The chain carries TRBV9 and TRBJ1-2; a possible D gene is TRBD1 (6 bases). Germline V CDR1 and CDR2: SGDLS, YYNGEE. The CDR3 has 15 residues. Trimming removed 3 bases at V and 3 bases at J, with 15 bases between. Here the CDR3 reads CASSATGFSDYGYTF. The DNA of the CDR3 is TGTGCCAGCAGCGCCACAGGGTTTTCTGACTATGGCTACACCTTC.

This clonotype occurred many times. The rearrangement links TRBV12-3 or TRBV12-4 to TRBJ2-1; 12 nucleotides line up with TRBD2. This CDR3 spans 14 amino acids. Trimming took 6 bases from V and 10 from J; bases not matched to a gene: 7. Written as DNA, the CDR3 is TGTGCCAGCAGACTAGCGGGAGGCCGTGAGGAGCAGTTCTTC. Protein: CASRLAGGREEQFF.

This clonotype was seen at least ten times. The CDR3, as DNA: TGTGCCAGCAGTTTCAGGTTAGCGGAGGGGGTGGACGAGCAGTACTTC. It translates to CASSFRLAEGVDEQYF. This chain uses TRBV28 with TRBJ2-7; D could derive from TRBD1 or TRBD2 (6 bases each). The CDR3 runs to 16 residues. CDR1 and CDR2 from the germline V gene are MDHEN and SYDVKM. The V and J ends lost 3 bases and 5 bases respectively, with 20 bases between them.

This clonotype was found many times. The chain employs TRBV12-3 or TRBV12-4 and TRBJ1-5; D possibly corresponds to TRBD1 (5 bases). This CDR3 comprises 13 residues. Trimming took off 5 bases at V and 7 bases at J, with 12 bases between the two ends. The CDR3 DNA reads TGTGCCAGCAGTGGGGCTCAGATACAGCCCCAGCATTTT. Its protein is CASSGAQIQPQHF.

This clonotype has ten or more counts. J is TRBJ2-7 and V is TRBV5-6; tentative D call: TRBD1 (6 bases). CDR1 SGHDT and CDR2 YYEEEE come from the germline V gene. V shed 0 bases and J shed 3 bases, with 13 bases lying between them. The CDR3 is 15 amino acids. The CDR3 DNA reads TGTGCCAGCAGCTTGGCCGCGGGCAGGGGCTACGAGCAGTACTTC. Translating it yields CASSLAAGRGYEQYF.